This T cell receptor (beta chain) was captured in a study of T cell responses to AZD1222 COVID-19 vaccine. Study observations and caveats: Repertoires in all cases were sampled only once the peak T cell response had passed. The donor group comprised mostly white British people and more females; the analysis possibly underestimated clonal diversity. Researchers report vaccine-associated CD4 TCRs spanning spike, with dominance at 160-218 and 743-854.

Sequencing used immunoSEQ multiplex PCR; TCRdb keeps in-frame clones, though not all of them. This table has 100,000 to 120,000 clones, 70% to 90% appearing once. Turning to this clone: What it binds is not known.

Germline assignment: CDR1 MNHNY and CDR2 SVGAGI (reference sequence). This CDR3 spans 15 amino acids. Between the trimmed V and J ends, which lost 0 bases and 1 base, there was a span of 9 bases. This TCR was recovered from an adult in good health. The sequencing here drew on peripheral blood, taken on day 0 of AZD1222 vaccination. This chain connects TRBV6-6 to TRBJ1-1, with D perhaps TRBD1 (5 bases). CDR3 protein: CASSYSGRANTEAFF. CDR3 DNA sequence: TGTGCCAGCAGTTACTCGGGCAGGGCGAACACTGAAGCTTTCTTT.